Each of the 8 T cell receptor beta chains below was sequenced from the same sample in a study of T cell responses to AZD1222 COVID-19 vaccine listed by TCRdb under 2021. The library was generated by the immunoSEQ multiplex PCR assay. The immuneACCESS repertoire file appears here via TCRdb, limited to in-frame rearrangements. These files lack a portion of the clones; in checked studies, under half of the deficit traces to unresolved V genes, and the cause of the others is not known. For this sample the table gives approximately 180,000 clones, of which around 90% were detected only once. 7.7% of the sample rests with the top ten. The time point label of this sample denotes: baseline before first vaccination. The specimen was peripheral blood, collected on day 0 of AZD1222 vaccination. The receptors were sampled from an adult in good health.

The chain recombines TRBV29-1 with TRBJ1-5, with D possibly TRBD1 on 6 matching bases. In germline, CDR1 is SQVTM, CDR2 ANQGSEA. This CDR3 is built from 20 residues. The ends were cut back, 4 bases at V and 4 bases at J, with 32 bases in the middle. CDR3 DNA sequence: TGCAGCGTTGCACACCGGCCCAGTACAGGGAAAGGGGCAAGGAATCAGCCCCAGCATTTT. This codes for CSVAHRPSTGKGARNQPQHF.

V is TRBV4-1 and J is TRBJ1-5; D gene unclear. CDR1 is MGHRA and CDR2 is YSYEKL in the germline V gene. The CDR3 extends over 17 amino acids. Trimming took off 0 bases at V and 2 bases at J, with 14 bases between the two ends. CDR3 nucleotide sequence: TGCGCCAGCAGCCAAGATCTGGTGGGGTTGGGCAATCAGCCCCAGCATTTT. Translated, it gives CASSQDLVGLGNQPQHF.

This chain joins TRBV2 and TRBJ1-2; D is uncertain. Germline V gene data show CDR1 as SNHLY and CDR2 as FYNNEI. V dropped 2 bases and J dropped 6 bases, with 13 bases sitting between them. CDR3 size: 14 residues. CDR3 region: CASSEQDLYDGYTF. The DNA for the CDR3 is TGTGCCAGCAGTGAACAGGATCTCTATGATGGCTACACCTTC.

This chain links TRBV29-1 with TRBJ1-1; 12 bases fit TRBD1. Per germline, CDR1 SQVTM and CDR2 ANQGSEA. V shed 7 bases and J 5 bases; nucleotides not matched to a gene: 2. This CDR3 has 12 residues. The CDR3 here is CSGDRGQTEAFF. DNA for the CDR3: TGCAGCGGGGACAGGGGGCAGACTGAAGCTTTCTTT.

The V and J genes are TRBV4-1 and TRBJ2-4; D call uncertain. Germline V gene data show CDR1 as MGHRA and CDR2 as YSYEKL. Trimming took off 1 base at V and 7 bases at J, with 8 bases between the two ends. This CDR3 contains 13 residues. The CDR3 is CASSQVGSNIQYF. CDR3 in DNA: TGCGCCAGCAGCCAAGTGGGATCCAACATTCAGTACTTC.

This clone was detected only once. This chain links TRBV11-2 with TRBJ2-1; 7 bases line up with TRBD2. The V gene end was trimmed by 4 bases and the J gene end by 11 bases; junction bases not matched to a gene: 2. The CDR3 is made up of 11 amino acids. CDR1 is SGHAT and CDR2 is FQNNGV in the germline V gene. Here the CDR3 DNA reads TGTGCCAGCAGCTCGGGGGGTAAGCAGTTCTTC. This codes for CASSSGGKQFF.

The chain recombines TRBV7-2 with TRBJ1-5; no clear D gene. Trimming pared 6 bases from V and 5 bases from J, leaving 17 bases between. Germline loops: CDR1 SGHTA, CDR2 FQGNSA. CDR3 size: 15 residues. This CDR3 is CASRLRPTTDQPQHF. The CDR3 nucleotides read TGTGCCAGCAGACTAAGGCCGACCACTGATCAGCCCCAGCATTTT.

The chain is built from TRBV10-2 and TRBJ2-3; 7 bases align to TRBD2. The V and J ends lost 3 bases and 2 bases, in that order; junction bases with no gene match: 2. The CDR3 runs 14 residues. Germline CDR1 and CDR2: WSHSY and SAAADI. The CDR3 nucleotides are TGCGCCAGCAGTGATCGGGGGGACACAGATACGCAGTATTTT. It translates to CASSDRGDTDTQYF.